This T cell receptor (beta chain) came from a study of CD8+CD57+ T cells in acquired aplastic anemia. General study points: Between the patient and control groups, CD8+ Simpson's diversity did not differ significantly. In common between the patients and the controls were approximately 30 CD8+ CDR3 sequences.

TCR beta VDJ and CDR3 profiling used genomic DNA as template. One entry per CDR3 protein results from TCRdb running MiXCR on the reads. The table shows 200,000 to 250,000 distinct CDR3 sequences, with less than 60% occurring only once. This CDR3 has 15 residues. V gave up 3 bases and J gave up 0 bases, with 15 bases separating them. Germline assignment: CDR1 DFQATT and CDR2 SNEGSKA (reference sequence). This clonotype came up once. Its antigen remains unknown. In patients chosen for sequencing, flow cytometry had shown CD8+CD57+ cell expansion. The enrolled patients all had severe acquired aplastic anemia. Blood came from patients not yet given any therapy.

The V gene is TRBV20-1, the J gene TRBJ2-7; weak D call: TRBD2 (7 bases). This TCR was sampled from a human donor with aplastic anemia. Sequencing was performed on sorted CD4+, CD8+, or CD8+CD57+ T cells (not recorded which) from PBMCs. The CDR3 sequence is CSASWGGGRSYEQYF. CDR3 bases: TGCAGTGCTAGCTGGGGGGGGGGCCGCTCCTACGAGCAGTACTTC.